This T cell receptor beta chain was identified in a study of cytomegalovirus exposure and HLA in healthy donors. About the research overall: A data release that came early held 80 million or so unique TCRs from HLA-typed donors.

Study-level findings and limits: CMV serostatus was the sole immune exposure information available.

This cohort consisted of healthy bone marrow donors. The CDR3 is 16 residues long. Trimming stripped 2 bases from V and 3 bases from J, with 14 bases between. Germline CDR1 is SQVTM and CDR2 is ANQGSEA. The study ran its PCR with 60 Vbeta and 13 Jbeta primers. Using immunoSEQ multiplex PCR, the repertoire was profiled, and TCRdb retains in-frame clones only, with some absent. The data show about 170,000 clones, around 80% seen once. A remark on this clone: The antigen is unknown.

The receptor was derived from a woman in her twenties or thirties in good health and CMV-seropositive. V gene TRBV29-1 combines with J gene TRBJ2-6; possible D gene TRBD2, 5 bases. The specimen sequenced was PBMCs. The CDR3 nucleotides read TGCAGCGTTGAATTGGCTAAAGGGAGTGGGGCCAACGTCCTGACTTTC. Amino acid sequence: CSVELAKGSGANVLTF.